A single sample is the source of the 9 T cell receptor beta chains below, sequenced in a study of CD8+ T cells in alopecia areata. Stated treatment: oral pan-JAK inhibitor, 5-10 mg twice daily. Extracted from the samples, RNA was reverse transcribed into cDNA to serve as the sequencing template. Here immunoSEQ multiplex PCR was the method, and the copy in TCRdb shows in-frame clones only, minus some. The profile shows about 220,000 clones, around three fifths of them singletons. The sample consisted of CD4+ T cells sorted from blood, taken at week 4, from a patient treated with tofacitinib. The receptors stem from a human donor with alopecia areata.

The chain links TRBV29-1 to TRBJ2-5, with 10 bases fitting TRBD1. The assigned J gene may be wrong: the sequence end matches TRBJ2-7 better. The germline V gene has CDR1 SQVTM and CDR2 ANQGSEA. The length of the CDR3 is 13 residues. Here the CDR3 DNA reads TGCAGCGTTGGGGACAGGGGTCAATACGAGCAGTACTTC. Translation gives CSVGDRGQYEQYF.

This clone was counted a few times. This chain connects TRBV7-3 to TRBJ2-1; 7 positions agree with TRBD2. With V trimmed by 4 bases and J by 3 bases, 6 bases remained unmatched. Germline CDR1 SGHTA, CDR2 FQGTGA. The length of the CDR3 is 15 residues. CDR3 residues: CASSSRGGGYNEQFF. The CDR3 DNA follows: TGTGCCAGCAGCTCCCGTGGGGGGGGCTACAATGAGCAGTTCTTC.

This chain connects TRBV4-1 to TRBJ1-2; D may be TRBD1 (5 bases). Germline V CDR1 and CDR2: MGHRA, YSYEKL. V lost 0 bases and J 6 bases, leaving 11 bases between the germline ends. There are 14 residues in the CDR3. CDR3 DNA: TGCGCCAGCAGCCAAGATCCTACAGGAGATGGCTACACCTTC. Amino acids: CASSQDPTGDGYTF.

The CDR3 protein is CASSYPRGEQYF. CDR3 DNA: TGTGCCAGCAGTTACCCCAGGGGGGAGCAGTACTTC. The rearrangement uses TRBV5-6 and TRBJ2-7; 7 nucleotides match TRBD1. Unmatched junction bases numbered 6, after V lost 5 bases and J lost 7 bases. The CDR3 consists of 12 residues. CDR1 is SGHDT, CDR2 YYEEEE, per germline.

CDR3 in amino acids: CATSRDGAGGKNEQFF. CDR3 nucleotides: TGTGCCACCAGCAGAGATGGGGCAGGGGGGAAAAATGAGCAGTTCTTC. The V and J genes are TRBV15 and TRBJ2-1; tentative D call: TRBD1 (7 bases). V was trimmed by 0 bases and J by 7 bases, leaving 16 bases between them. Germline CDR1 reads LNHNV; CDR2 reads YYDKDF (reference sequence). The CDR3 runs to 16 residues. Based on the CDR3 plus reference TRBV15 and TRBJ2-1, the full variable domain is DAMVIQNPRYQVTQFGKPVTLSCSQTLNHNVMYWYQQKSSQAPKLLFHYYDKDFNNEADTPDNFQSRRPNTSFCFLDIRSPGLGDTAMYLCATSRDGAGGKNEQFFGPGTRLTVL.

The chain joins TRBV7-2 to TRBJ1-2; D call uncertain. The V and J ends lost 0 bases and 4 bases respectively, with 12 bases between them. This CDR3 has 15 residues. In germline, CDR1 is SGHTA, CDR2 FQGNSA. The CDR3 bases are TGTGCCAGCAGCTTAGCCCCCCAGGTGTCCTATGGCTACACCTTC. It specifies CASSLAPQVSYGYTF.

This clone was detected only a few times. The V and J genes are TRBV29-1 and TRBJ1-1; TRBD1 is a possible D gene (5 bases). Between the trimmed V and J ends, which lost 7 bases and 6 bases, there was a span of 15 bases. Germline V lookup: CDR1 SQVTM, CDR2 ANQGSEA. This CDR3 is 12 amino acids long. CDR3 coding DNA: TGCAGCGGCCGGGCCAAGGGGTCTGAAGCTTTCTTT. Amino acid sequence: CSGRAKGSEAFF.

The CDR3 loop is CASSEFRGGNNEQFF. In DNA form, the CDR3 reads TGTGCCAGCAGTGAATTTCGAGGGGGTAACAATGAGCAGTTCTTC. This rearrangement joins TRBV25-1 to TRBJ2-1, with TRBD1 as a possible D gene (6 bases). This CDR3 has 15 amino acids. CDR1 is MGHDK, CDR2 SYGVNS, per germline. Deletions cut 1 base from V and 5 bases from J, with 12 bases between.

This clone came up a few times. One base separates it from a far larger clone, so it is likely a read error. CDR3 amino acids: CASSPTADTNYGYTF. CDR3 DNA sequence: TGTGCCAGCAGCCCCACAGCAGACACTAACTATGGCTACACCTTC. The V call is TRBV5-6, the J call TRBJ1-2; D ambiguous. The V and J ends lost 4 bases and 0 bases respectively, with 13 bases between them. The germline gives CDR1 SGHDT, CDR2 YYEEEE. The CDR3 spans 15 residues.